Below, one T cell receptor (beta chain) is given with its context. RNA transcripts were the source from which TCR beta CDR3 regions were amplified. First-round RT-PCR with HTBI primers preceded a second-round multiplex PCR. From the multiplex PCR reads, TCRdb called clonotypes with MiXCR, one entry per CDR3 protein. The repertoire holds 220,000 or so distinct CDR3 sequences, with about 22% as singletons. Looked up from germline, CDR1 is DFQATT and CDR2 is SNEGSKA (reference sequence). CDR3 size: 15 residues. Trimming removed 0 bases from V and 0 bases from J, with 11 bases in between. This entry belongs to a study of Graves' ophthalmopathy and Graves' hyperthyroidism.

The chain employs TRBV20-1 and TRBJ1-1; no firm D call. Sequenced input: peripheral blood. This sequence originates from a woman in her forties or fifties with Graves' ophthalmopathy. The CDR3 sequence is CSARDPRAMNTEAFF. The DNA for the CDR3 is TGCAGTGCTAGAGACCCACGGGCGATGAACACTGAAGCTTTCTTT.